Shown below are 3 T cell receptor beta chains from a single sample sequenced in a study of technical replicates of blood from a handful of donors. Clones were read by immunoSEQ multiplex PCR, and TCRdb kept only the in-frame ones, dropping some. The sample consists of about 73,000 clones, 90% of them appearing once. The sequenced sample was PBMCs. These TCRs come from a human donor in good health. Some clones in this sample may be carry-over from other donors' samples.

The chain joins TRBV10-1 to TRBJ1-2; TRBD1 matches 7 bases. CDR3 length equals 12 residues. Germline V gives CDR1 WNHNN, CDR2 SYGVQD (reference sequence). V was pared by 8 bases and J by 5 bases, with 5 bases of the junction left unmatched. The CDR3 DNA reads as TGCGCCAGCTCGGGACAGCGTTATGGCTACACCTTC. Protein product: CASSGQRYGYTF.

This chain links TRBV7-9 with TRBJ2-7; 9 bases are a match to TRBD2. Trimming at V came to 4 bases and at J to 2 bases, leaving 6 bases not matched to a gene. The CDR3 has 15 amino acids. Germline V gene sequence: CDR1 SEHNR, CDR2 FQNEAQ (reference sequence). CDR3 amino acids: CASSSSAGGTYEQYF. CDR3 DNA: TGTGCCAGCAGCTCATCGGCGGGGGGGACCTACGAGCAGTACTTC. The variable domain in full, with the rest retrieved from reference TRBV7-9 and TRBJ2-7, is DTGVSQNPRHKITKRGQNVTFRCDPISEHNRLYWYRQTLGQGPEFLTYFQNEAQLEKSRLLSDRFSAERPKGSFSTLEIQRTEQGDSAMYLCASSSSAGGTYEQYFGPGTRLTVT.

Written as DNA, the CDR3 is TGCGCCAGCAGCCAACAGGGGGCCAATAATGAAAAACTGTTTTTT. Its protein product is CASSQQGANNEKLFF. The chain carries TRBV4-1 and TRBJ1-4; 8 bases match TRBD1. V trimming: 2 bases; J trimming: 4 bases; junction bases outside the gene matches: 3. The germline V gene encodes CDR1 MGHRA and CDR2 YSYEKL. CDR3 size: 15 residues.